The 22 T cell receptor beta chains listed next were all sequenced from one sample in a study of T-cell reconstitution after alpha-beta-depleted transplantation in children. During its preparation, the TCRbeta library received unique molecular identifiers. TCRdb re-called the PCR reads through MiXCR, storing one row per CDR3 protein. The table has about 190,000 distinct CDR3 sequences, around 6.8% seen once. Source: PBMCs from the stem cell graft donor, taken from the stem cell graft. The source is a human donor who donated a stem cell graft to a child with Wiskott-Aldrich syndrome.

In its sample, this clonotype was seen a few times. The J gene is TRBJ2-7, the V gene TRBV7-9; perhaps TRBD1 as D (5 bases). Germline lookup yields CDR1 SEHNR and CDR2 FQNEAQ (reference sequence). Trimming stripped 5 bases from V and 13 bases from J, with 15 bases between. The CDR3 loop spans 11 amino acids. CDR3 DNA: TGTGCCAGCAGCCTCGACAGCCTCTACTACTTC. Protein sequence: CASSLDSLYYF.

This clonotype was seen repeatedly, ten times or more. V and J are TRBV12-3 or TRBV12-4 and TRBJ2-3; TRBD2 is a possible D gene (6 bases). V was shortened by 3 bases and J by 3 bases, with 16 bases between the two germline ends. The CDR3 is made up of 16 amino acids. The CDR3 loop is CASSFPGLSGTDTQYF. The CDR3 DNA reads TGTGCCAGCAGTTTCCCGGGACTCTCAGGGACAGATACGCAGTATTTT.

V and J are TRBV12-3 or TRBV12-4 and TRBJ2-1, with a weak D call TRBD1 (6 bases). Trimming removed 5 bases from V and 8 bases from J, with 13 bases in between. The length of the CDR3 is 13 residues. CDR3 DNA: TGTGCCAGCAGTAACGGGTGGGGGCATGAGCAGTTCTTC. Translating gives CASSNGWGHEQFF.

This clonotype came up many times. The chain is built from TRBV11-2 and TRBJ1-6, with TRBD1 as a possible D gene (5 bases). The CDR3 loop spans 13 amino acids. Germline V gene sequence: CDR1 SGHAT, CDR2 FQNNGV. The V and J ends lost 7 bases and 3 bases respectively, with 7 bases between them. The CDR3 nucleotides are TGTGCCAGCATAGGGGACTATAATTCACCCCTCCACTTT. Encoded protein: CASIGDYNSPLHF.

The V gene is TRBV11-2, the J gene TRBJ2-5, with TRBD1 matching 7 bases. This CDR3 has 15 residues. The germline V gene has CDR1 SGHAT and CDR2 FQNNGV. V was pared by 2 bases and J by 4 bases, with 7 bases of the junction left unmatched. The CDR3 DNA reads TGTGCCAGCAGCTTATCGGGCAGGGGGAGAGAGACCCAGTACTTC. The encoded protein is CASSLSGRGRETQYF.

The chain combines TRBV20-1 with TRBJ1-2, with D possibly matching TRBD1 (5 bases). The germline V gene has CDR1 DFQATT and CDR2 SNEGSKA (reference sequence). The CDR3 spans 10 residues. Trimming left V 7 bases short and J 7 bases short, with 10 bases between. CDR3 loop: CSVDQGGYTF. The CDR3 nucleotides read TGCAGTGTTGATCAGGGTGGCTACACCTTC.

In this sample, this clonotype turned up many times. The rearrangement joins TRBV27 to TRBJ2-1, with TRBD2 matching 7 bases. Germline trimming cut 2 bases from V and 2 bases from J; bases unmatched to any gene: 0. CDR1 is MNHEY, CDR2 SMNVEV, per germline (reference sequence). The CDR3 is 14 amino acids. The CDR3: CASSLAGAYNEQFF. The CDR3 DNA reads as TGTGCCAGCAGTTTAGCGGGAGCCTACAATGAGCAGTTCTTC.

There are many counts of this clonotype. J is TRBJ2-7 and V is TRBV12-3 or TRBV12-4; TRBD1 agrees at 10 bases. V trimming: 6 bases; J trimming: 6 bases; junction bases outside the gene matches: 5. This CDR3 is built from 13 residues. CDR3 coding DNA: TGTGCCAGCAGGACAGGGGGCAGGGGCGAGCAGTACTTC. Protein sequence: CASRTGGRGEQYF.

This clonotype was detected only a few times. This sequence joins TRBV7-2 and TRBJ2-7, with D hard to call. CDR3 length equals 13 residues. Germline lookup yields CDR1 SGHTA and CDR2 FQGNSA. V was trimmed by 5 bases and J by 3 bases, leaving 11 bases between them. CDR3 protein: CASSRRDGYEQYF. CDR3 bases: TGTGCCAGCAGCCGTCGAGACGGCTACGAGCAGTACTTC.

In its sample, this clonotype was seen many times. The genes are TRBV7-2 and TRBJ2-3; D not resolved. Trimming pared 1 base from V and 2 bases from J, leaving 10 bases between. CDR1 is SGHTA and CDR2 is FQGNSA in the germline V gene. The length of the CDR3 is 15 residues. CDR3 protein: CASSLEKLLTDTQYF. The DNA of the CDR3 is TGTGCCAGCAGCTTAGAGAAGCTACTCACAGATACGCAGTATTTT.

This clonotype came up a few times. V and J are TRBV7-8 and TRBJ2-3; D is undetermined. Germline CDR1 SGHVS, CDR2 FQNEAQ. The ends were cut back, 5 bases at V and 2 bases at J, with 11 bases in the middle. The CDR3 covers 14 residues. In DNA, the CDR3 is TGTGCCAGCAGCCCGTGGGGTACCACAGATACGCAGTATTTT. Protein sequence: CASSPWGTTDTQYF.

This clonotype has just a few counts. The CDR3 bases are TGCGCCAGCAGCAACGGACTAGCGGGGGGGCCCTATGAGCAGTTCTTC. Protein product: CASSNGLAGGPYEQFF. The V call is TRBV5-1, the J call TRBJ2-1, with TRBD2 matching over 15 bases. Germline V gene sequence: CDR1 SGHRS, CDR2 YFSETQ. V lost 4 bases and J lost 8; bases outside the gene matches: 7. The CDR3 runs 16 residues.

This clonotype was seen ten or more times. This chain's CDR3 is CSAILGNTIYF. DNA of the CDR3: TGCAGCGCAATACTGGGAAACACCATATATTTT. The chain combines TRBV29-1 with TRBJ1-3; D unresolved. In germline, CDR1 is SQVTM, CDR2 ANQGSEA. This CDR3 contains 11 residues. V was trimmed by 7 bases and J by 4 bases, leaving 8 bases between them.

This clonotype was seen repeatedly, ten times or more. The chain employs TRBV28 and TRBJ1-5; D remains ambiguous. V was shortened by 2 bases and J by 1 base, with 9 bases between the two germline ends. Germline CDR1 reads MDHEN; CDR2 reads SYDVKM. This CDR3 is 15 amino acids long. The CDR3 sequence: CASSLPAGSNQPQHF. The CDR3 bases are TGTGCCAGCAGTTTACCGGCTGGGAGCAATCAGCCCCAGCATTTT.

This clonotype has ten or more counts. At one end, the junction sequence differs from germline, possibly due to a read error. The V gene is TRBV11-2, the J gene TRBJ2-7; 12 bases match TRBD2. The length of the CDR3 is 14 residues. Germline loops: CDR1 SGHAT, CDR2 FQNNGV. The CDR3 coding sequence is TGTGCCAGCAGCACCCGGACTAGCGGGAACGAACAGTACTTC. Translating it yields CASSTRTSGNEQYF.

The chain is built from TRBV25-1 and TRBJ1-1; tentatively, D is TRBD1 (6 bases). Germline V gene lookup returns CDR1 MGHDK and CDR2 SYGVNS. The V and J ends lost 6 bases and 0 bases respectively, with 14 bases between them. The CDR3 contains 15 residues. CDR3 residues: CASRSRTEMNTEAFF. The CDR3 region has the DNA TGTGCCAGCAGGTCCCGGACAGAGATGAACACTGAAGCTTTCTTT.

This clonotype has ten or more counts. V is TRBV10-3 and J is TRBJ2-1; the D is unclear. Germline loops: CDR1 ENHRY, CDR2 SYGVKD. The CDR3 loop spans 15 amino acids. Trimming shortened V by 3 bases and J by 4 bases, and 13 bases separated the two germline ends. CDR3 coding DNA: TGTGCCATCAGTGACGCAGGACCCCAATACAATGAGCAGTTCTTC. Residues: CAISDAGPQYNEQFF.

This clonotype was detected ten times or more. The CDR3 region is CASSQEATVLNEKLFF. The CDR3 DNA reads as TGCGCCAGCAGCCAAGAGGCCACGGTCCTTAATGAAAAACTGTTTTTT. The V gene is TRBV4-3, the J gene TRBJ1-4; no definite D call. The CDR3 sequence is 16 residues long. With 0 bases removed from V and 4 bases from J, the gap between germline ends came to 12 bases. From germline, CDR1 is LGHNA and CDR2 YSLEER.

This clonotype appeared a few times. The rearrangement links TRBV5-1 to TRBJ1-1, with D possibly being TRBD1 (5 bases). Germline V lookup: CDR1 SGHRS, CDR2 YFSETQ. V lost 3 bases to trimming and J lost 5 bases, with 14 bases between them. CDR3 length: 14 residues. The CDR3 sequence is CASSSSGGVTEAFF. The CDR3 DNA is TGCGCCAGCAGCTCTTCCGGGGGTGTGACTGAAGCTTTCTTT.

This clonotype was counted at least ten times. This chain links TRBV20-1 with TRBJ2-7; D is ambiguous. The CDR3 runs 13 residues. The V gene lost 0 bases and the J gene lost 5 bases, with 11 bases spanning the gap. Per germline, CDR1 DFQATT and CDR2 SNEGSKA (reference sequence). DNA of the CDR3: TGCAGTGCTAGAGAGGTATTGTACCACGAGCAGTACTTC. This translates into CSAREVLYHEQYF.

CDR3 bases: TGCAGTGCTCTTCCTGGCGGGAGCAATGAGCAGTTCTTC. Translating gives CSALPGGSNEQFF. This sequence joins TRBV20-1 and TRBJ2-1; 7 positions agree with TRBD2. Germline V gives CDR1 DFQATT, CDR2 SNEGSKA (reference sequence). The ends lost 5 bases at V and 6 bases at J; junction bases unmatched: 7. This CDR3 contains 13 residues.

This clonotype turned up a few times. The chain has TRBV30 and TRBJ2-7; D is possibly TRBD1 or TRBD2 (6 bases each). This CDR3 has 13 amino acids. Germline CDR1 reads GTSNPN; CDR2 reads SVGIG (reference sequence). Deletions cut 6 bases from V and 2 bases from J, with 14 bases between. This CDR3 is CACGKGEAYEQYF. The CDR3 nucleotides read TGTGCCTGCGGAAAGGGGGAGGCCTACGAGCAGTACTTC.